The clone carrying this T cell receptor beta chain has more than one count but fewer than ten. A second PCR of about 7 to 12 cycles used a sample-barcoded 5' primer and a J-beta primer mix. MiXCR, run by TCRdb on the 5' RACE reads, gives a single entry per CDR3 protein. This sample has roughly 1 million distinct CDR3 sequences, with under 30% found just once. The germline CDR1 and CDR2 sequences are LGHNA and YSLEER. The V end lost 5 bases, the J end lost 2 bases, and 13 bases lay between the germline ends. This CDR3 has 14 residues. This entry comes from a study of blood T cells in healthy people across ages. The same sample was also used in a study of T cells of mothers and their children.

This clonotype originated in a girl aged 2-10 years in good health. The sequenced material came from blood. The chain joins TRBV4-3 to TRBJ2-7, with D perhaps TRBD2 (6 bases). The CDR3 sequence: CASSAGLTTYEQYF. The CDR3, as DNA: TGCGCCAGCAGCGCGGGACTCACCACCTACGAGCAGTACTTC.